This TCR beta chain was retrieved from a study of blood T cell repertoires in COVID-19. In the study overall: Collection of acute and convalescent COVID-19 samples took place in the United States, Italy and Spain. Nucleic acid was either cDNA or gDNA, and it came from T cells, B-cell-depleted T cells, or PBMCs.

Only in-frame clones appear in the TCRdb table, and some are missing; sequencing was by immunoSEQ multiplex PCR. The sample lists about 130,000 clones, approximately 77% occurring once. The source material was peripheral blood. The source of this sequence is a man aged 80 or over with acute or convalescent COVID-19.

The CDR3 protein is CASSLGTGLSEAFF. The CDR3 nucleotides read TGCGCCAGCAGCTTGGGGACAGGGTTATCTGAAGCTTTCTTT. The chain joins TRBV5-1 to TRBJ1-1; 8 bases fit TRBD1. With V trimmed by 0 bases and J by 6 bases, 4 bases remained unmatched. The germline gives CDR1 SGHRS, CDR2 YFSETQ. The CDR3 is made up of 14 amino acids.